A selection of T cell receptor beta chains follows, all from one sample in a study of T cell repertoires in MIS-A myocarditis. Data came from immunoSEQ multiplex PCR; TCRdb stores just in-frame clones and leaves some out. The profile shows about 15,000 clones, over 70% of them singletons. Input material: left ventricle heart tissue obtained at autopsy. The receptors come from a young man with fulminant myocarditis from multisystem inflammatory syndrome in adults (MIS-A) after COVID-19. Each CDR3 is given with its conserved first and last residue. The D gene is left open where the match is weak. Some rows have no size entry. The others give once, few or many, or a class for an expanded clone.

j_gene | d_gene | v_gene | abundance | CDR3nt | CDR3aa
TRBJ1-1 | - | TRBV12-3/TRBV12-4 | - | TGTGCCACCCGTCGGATAGGGGGTGAAGCTTTCTTT | CATRRIGGEAFF
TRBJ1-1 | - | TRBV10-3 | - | TGTGCCATCAGCGGGAGCCGGGACACTGAAGCTTTCTTT | CAISGSRDTEAFF
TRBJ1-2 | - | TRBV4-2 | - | TGTGCCAGCAGCCCTTCAAGAGGGGGGTCCTATGGCTACACCTTC | CASSPSRGGSYGYTF
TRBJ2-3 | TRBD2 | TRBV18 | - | TGTGCCAGCTCACCACCACTAGCGGGGGGGAGCACAGATACGCAGTATTTT | CASSPPLAGGSTDTQYF
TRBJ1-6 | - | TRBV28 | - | TGTGCCAGCAGTCCCATACAAAACTATAATTCACCCCTCCACTTT | CASSPIQNYNSPLHF
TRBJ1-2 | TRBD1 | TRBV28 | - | TGTGCCAGCAGCTCCACAGGGGAAACTTATGGCTACACCTTC | CASSSTGETYGYTF
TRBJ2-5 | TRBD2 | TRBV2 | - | TGTGCCAGCTATGAGCGGGAGAGTGAAAAGACCCAGTACTTC | CASYERESEKTQYF
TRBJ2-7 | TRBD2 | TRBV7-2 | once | TGTGCCAGCAGCTTAGTCGGCGGGAGCTACGAGCAGTACTTC | CASSLVGGSYEQYF
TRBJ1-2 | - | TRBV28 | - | TGTGCCAGCAGTCCTAACATACAGAGATATGGCTACACCTTC | CASSPNIQRYGYTF
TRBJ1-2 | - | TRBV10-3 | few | TGTGCCATCAGTGAGGGGGGGAGAGATTATGGCTACACCTTC | CAISEGGRDYGYTF
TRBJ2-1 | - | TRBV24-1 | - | TGTGCCACCAGTGACTCAGTTATGTTTGGGCTTGGCAACAATGAGCAGTTCTTC | CATSDSVMFGLGNNEQFF
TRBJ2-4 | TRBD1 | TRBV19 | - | TGTGCCAGTAGAGGGGGCACAGGGGTGGCCAAAAACATTCAGTACTTC | CASRGGTGVAKNIQYF
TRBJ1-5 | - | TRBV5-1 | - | TGCGCCAGCAGCTTGGGGGGTACCAGCAATCAGCCCCAGCATTTT | CASSLGGTSNQPQHF
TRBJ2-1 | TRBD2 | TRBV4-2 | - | TGTGCCAGCAGCGAGCGGGGGGTATTCAATGAGCAGTTCTTC | CASSERGVFNEQFF
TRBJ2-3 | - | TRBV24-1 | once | TGTGCCACCAGTGTAGAGGGAACAGATACGCAGTATTTT | CATSVEGTDTQYF
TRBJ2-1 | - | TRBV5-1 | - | TGCGCCAGCAGCTTGTATAGCTCCTCTTACAATGAGCAGTTCTTC | CASSLYSSSYNEQFF
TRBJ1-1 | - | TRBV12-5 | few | TGTGCTAGTGTATTTGCAGGGAAGAACACTGAAGCTTTCTTT | CASVFAGKNTEAFF
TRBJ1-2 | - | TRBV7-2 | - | TGTGCCAGCAGCTTAGTTACAGCTAACTATGGCTACACCTTC | CASSLVTANYGYTF
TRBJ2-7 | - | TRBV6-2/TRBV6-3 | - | TGTGCCAGCAGCCTTGGACAGAGTGATACCTACGAGCAGTACTTC | CASSLGQSDTYEQYF
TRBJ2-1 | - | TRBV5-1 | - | TGCGCCAGCAGGTACAGGGTTCATGAGCAGTTCTTC | CASRYRVHEQFF
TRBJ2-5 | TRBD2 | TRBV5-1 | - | TGCGCCAGCAGCACCGAGGGGAGGGGATCGGGGGAGACCCAGTACTTC | CASSTEGRGSGETQYF
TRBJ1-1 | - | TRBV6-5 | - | TGTGCCAGCTCCCCGATCAGGGCGACTGAAGCTTTCTTT | CASSPIRATEAFF
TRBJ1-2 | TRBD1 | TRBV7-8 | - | TGTGCCAGCAGCCCCCTCCCCCGCGGGACAGCAGACTATGGCTACACCTTC | CASSPLPRGTADYGYTF
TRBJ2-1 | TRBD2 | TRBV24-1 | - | TGTGCCACCAGGGGTCGGGGAGCGGGAGTTGGGGATGAGCAGTTCTTC | CATRGRGAGVGDEQFF
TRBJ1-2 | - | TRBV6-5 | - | TGTGCCAGCAGACCCGGGCATAACTATGGCTACACCTTC | CASRPGHNYGYTF
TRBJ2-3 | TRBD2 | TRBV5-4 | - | TGTGCCAGCAGCTCCGGACTAGGAATGGATACGCAGTATTTT | CASSSGLGMDTQYF
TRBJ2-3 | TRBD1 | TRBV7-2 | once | TGTGCCAGCAGCTTAGGAGACAGGGGTTTTGATACGCAGTATTTT | CASSLGDRGFDTQYF
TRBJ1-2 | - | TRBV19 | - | TGTGCCAGTAGTTTGGGGGGCCCCTATGGCTACACCTTC | CASSLGGPYGYTF
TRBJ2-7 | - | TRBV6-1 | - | TGTGCCAGCAGTGAGAGGACAGCCTACGAGCAGTACTTC | CASSERTAYEQYF
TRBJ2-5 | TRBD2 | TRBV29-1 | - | TGCAGCGTCGGAATGGGGGGGGAGACCCAGTACTTC | CSVGMGGETQYF
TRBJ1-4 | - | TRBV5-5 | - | TGTGCCAGCAGCGCCAGTGAAAAACTGTTTTTT | CASSASEKLFF
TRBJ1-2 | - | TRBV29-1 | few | TGCAGCGTCGAGGGGCTCAACTATGGCTACACCTTC | CSVEGLNYGYTF
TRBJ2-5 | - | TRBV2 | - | TGTGCCAGCAGTGAAGAGGAGACCCAGTACTTC | CASSEEETQYF
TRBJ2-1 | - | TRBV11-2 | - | TGTGCCAGCAGCCCCCGTGGGATCCAAACACAGTTCTTC | CASSPRGIQTQFF
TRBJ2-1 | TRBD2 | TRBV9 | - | TGTGCCAGCAGCGTAGCGGGGGGGGCTGACAATGAGCAGTTCTTC | CASSVAGGADNEQFF
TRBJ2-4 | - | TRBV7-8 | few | TGTGCCAGCAGCTCGGGACGGCTTCAGTACTTC | CASSSGRLQYF
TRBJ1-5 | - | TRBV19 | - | TGTGCCAGTAGGCTGGACGGAGGGATCAATCAGCCCCAGCATTTT | CASRLDGGINQPQHF
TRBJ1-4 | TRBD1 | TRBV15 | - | TGTGCCACCAGCAGCACAGGGGACGCCGGAAAACTGTTTTTT | CATSSTGDAGKLFF
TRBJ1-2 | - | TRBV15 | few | TGTGCCACCAGCAGAAACAGACCCGGGCGCGGCTACACCTTC | CATSRNRPGRGYTF
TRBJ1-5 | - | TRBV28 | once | TGTGCCAGCAGTAGGGGGGGCAGGCAGCCCCAGCATTTT | CASSRGGRQPQHF
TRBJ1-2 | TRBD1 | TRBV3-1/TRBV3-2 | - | TGTGCCAGCAGCCCCCAGGACAGGGTCGGGGGCTACACCTTC | CASSPQDRVGGYTF
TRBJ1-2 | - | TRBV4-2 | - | TGTGCCAGCAGCCAACCTACGGTGGGAGGGGATGGCTACACCTTC | CASSQPTVGGDGYTF
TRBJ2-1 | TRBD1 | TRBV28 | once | TGTGCCAGCAGTCCCCAAACAGGGGGCGGCGTCAATGAGCAGTTCTTC | CASSPQTGGGVNEQFF
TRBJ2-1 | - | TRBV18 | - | TGTGCCAGCTCACCACCCTTAGAGAATGAGCAGTTCTTC | CASSPPLENEQFF
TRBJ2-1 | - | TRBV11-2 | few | TGTGCCAGCAGCTTAGACAGAGACAATGAGCAGTTCTTC | CASSLDRDNEQFF
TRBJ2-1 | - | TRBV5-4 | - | TGTGCCAGCAGCCTAGAGGCAGGGTTTGGTAACAATGAGCAGTTCTTC | CASSLEAGFGNNEQFF
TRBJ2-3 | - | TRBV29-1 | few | TGCAGCGTCGCTGACACAGATACGCAGTATTTT | CSVADTDTQYF
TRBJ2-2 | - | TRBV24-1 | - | TGTGCCACCAGTGATTTTCGGGCAGGGGTACCGAACACCGGGGAGCTGTTTTTT | CATSDFRAGVPNTGELFF
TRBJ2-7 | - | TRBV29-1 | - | TGCAGCACAAAACAGGGAAACTACGAGCAGTACTTC | CSTKQGNYEQYF
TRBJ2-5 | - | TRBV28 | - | TGTGCCAGCAGTTTATGGGGGGGGCGCGGAGAGACCCAGTACTTC | CASSLWGGRGETQYF
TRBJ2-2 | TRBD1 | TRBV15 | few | TGTGCCACAGAGGGACAGCTGAACACCGGGGAGCTGTTTTTT | CATEGQLNTGELFF
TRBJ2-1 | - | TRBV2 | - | TGTGCCAGCCGCCAGAATCCAGGTGGTGAGCAGTTCTTC | CASRQNPGGEQFF